Listed here are 20 T cell receptor beta chains from one sample, sequenced in a study of blood T cell repertoires in COVID-19. Libraries were prepared by immunoSEQ multiplex PCR; TCRdb keeps only in-frame clonotypes and omits some of them. Here the sample spans 280,000 or so clones, roughly four fifths being singletons. Sequencing was performed on peripheral blood. Source of these receptors: a woman aged 50 to 65 who had recovered from COVID-19.

This chain joins TRBV6-5 and TRBJ1-1; the D gene is possibly TRBD1 (6 bases). Germline V gene sequence: CDR1 MNHEY, CDR2 SVGAGI. Between the trimmed V and J ends, which lost 6 bases and 7 bases, there was a span of 15 bases. The CDR3 length is 13 residues. DNA of the CDR3: TGTGCCAGCAGGACGGGGGGCAGCGGTGAAGCTTTCTTT. Translating it yields CASRTGGSGEAFF.

V and J are TRBV27 and TRBJ2-7, with D perhaps matching TRBD1 (5 bases). The CDR3 contains 13 residues. V lost 6 bases and J lost 0, with 9 bases in between. The germline V gene encodes CDR1 MNHEY and CDR2 SMNVEV (reference sequence). The DNA for the CDR3 is TGTGCCAGCAGAATGACAGCCTCCTACGAGCAGTACTTC. It yields the protein CASRMTASYEQYF.

This chain connects TRBV27 to TRBJ2-2; 16 bases match TRBD2. In germline, CDR1 is MNHEY, CDR2 SMNVEV (reference sequence). V lost 0 bases and J lost 2; bases outside the gene matches: 6. The CDR3 runs to 20 residues. CDR3 residues: CASSLSGTSGGADNTGELFF. The CDR3 DNA is TGTGCCAGCAGTTTATCTGGGACTAGCGGGGGGGCCGATAACACCGGGGAGCTGTTTTTT.

The rearrangement links TRBV19 to TRBJ2-7; TRBD1 aligns across 12 bases. V was clipped by 3 bases and J by 5 bases; unmatched bases: 5. The CDR3 consists of 15 residues. CDR1 and CDR2 from the germline V gene are LNHDA and SQIVND (reference sequence). This CDR3 reads CASSMGDRGHNEQYF. The CDR3 DNA sequence: TGTGCCAGTAGTATGGGGGACAGGGGGCACAACGAGCAGTACTTC.

The chain recombines TRBV14 with TRBJ2-7, with 12 bases lining up with TRBD2. Germline V lookup: CDR1 SGHDN, CDR2 FVKESK. V gave up 4 bases and J gave up 2 bases; unmatched junction bases: 6. CDR3 length equals 16 residues. The CDR3 sequence: CASSRGLAGGPYEQYF. DNA of the CDR3: TGTGCCAGCAGCCGGGGACTAGCGGGCGGTCCCTACGAGCAGTACTTC.

The CDR3 nucleotides read TGTGCCTGGGAAACTAGCGGGGGCCCAGATACGCAGTATTTT. Encoded protein: CAWETSGGPDTQYF. The chain employs TRBV30 and TRBJ2-3, with 11 bases lining up with TRBD2. The CDR3 spans 14 residues. Trimming took 5 bases from V and 4 from J; bases not matched to a gene: 5. Germline V gives CDR1 GTSNPN, CDR2 SVGIG (reference sequence).

J is TRBJ2-7 and V is TRBV28; 8 bases map to TRBD1. V shed 6 bases, J shed 2 bases, and the junction held 9 bases outside the gene matches. The CDR3 runs to 15 residues. In germline, CDR1 is MDHEN, CDR2 SYDVKM. The CDR3 sequence: CASSPTGTGAYEQYF. The CDR3 nucleotides read TGTGCCAGCAGCCCTACCGGGACAGGTGCCTACGAGCAGTACTTC.

The CDR3 protein is CASRGLAATYEQYF. The CDR3 nucleotides read TGTGCCAGCAGGGGACTAGCTGCAACCTACGAGCAGTACTTC. The genes are TRBV6-5 and TRBJ2-7; 9 bases agree with TRBD2. CDR3 length: 14 residues. Unmatched junction bases numbered 5, after V lost 6 bases and J lost 2 bases. Germline CDR1 and CDR2: MNHEY and SVGAGI.

The chain is built from TRBV5-4 and TRBJ1-1; no clear D gene. CDR3 length: 13 residues. The germline V gene encodes CDR1 SGHNT and CDR2 YYREEE (reference sequence). This CDR3 is CASRPVGNTEAFF. CDR3 DNA sequence: TGTGCATCGAGGCCAGTTGGGAACACTGAAGCTTTCTTT.

The chain joins TRBV11-2 to TRBJ1-5; TRBD1 agrees at 9 bases. Germline CDR1 SGHAT, CDR2 FQNNGV. With 5 bases clipped from V and 4 bases from J, the junction kept 9 bases outside the gene matches. The CDR3 runs 16 residues. The CDR3 nucleotides are TGTGCCAGCAGCCAGACAGGGGGTATGGGGAATCAGCCCCAGCATTTT. It encodes CASSQTGGMGNQPQHF.

The chain recombines TRBV7-2 with TRBJ2-7; TRBD1 might be the D (6 bases). The CDR3 is made up of 12 amino acids. Trimming removed 4 bases from V and 6 bases from J, with 10 bases in between. Germline assignment: CDR1 SGHTA and CDR2 FQGNSA. This chain's CDR3 is CASSSGVGEQYF. The CDR3 DNA sequence: TGTGCCAGCAGCTCAGGGGTCGGCGAGCAGTACTTC.

The chain uses TRBV7-6 and TRBJ2-5, with 8 bases lining up with TRBD2. After removal of 5 bases from V and 2 bases from J, the junction contained 10 bases not matched to a gene. The germline V gene has CDR1 SGHVS and CDR2 FNYEAQ. The CDR3 is 16 amino acids. The CDR3 DNA reads as TGTGCCAGCAGCGTTACCGGCGGGGGGTCTCAAGAGACCCAGTACTTC. Protein sequence: CASSVTGGGSQETQYF.

The CDR3, as DNA: TGTGCCAGCAGCCAGGACACCAACTATGGCTACACCTTC. This sequence encodes CASSQDTNYGYTF. The rearrangement links TRBV5-5 to TRBJ1-2; TRBD1 might be the D (5 bases). Germline V CDR1 and CDR2: SGHKS, YYEKEE (reference sequence). With 4 bases removed from V and 2 bases from J, the gap between germline ends came to 9 bases. This CDR3 has 13 residues.

The chain recombines TRBV2 with TRBJ2-3; 13 positions match TRBD2. Germline assignment: CDR1 SNHLY and CDR2 FYNNEI. The CDR3 runs to 16 residues. V lost 5 bases to trimming and J lost 5 bases; unmatched junction nucleotides: 7. The CDR3 sequence: CASSPRTSGGLDTQYF. Written as DNA, the CDR3 is TGTGCCAGCAGTCCTCGGACTAGCGGGGGCCTAGATACGCAGTATTTT.

This clone appeared a single time. The CDR3 DNA is TGTGCCAGCAGTGGGACTAGCGGGAGGTTTGTTGTTTACGAGCAGTACTTC. It specifies CASSGTSGRFVVYEQYF. The chain couples TRBV6-1 to TRBJ2-7; 14 bases agree with TRBD2. This CDR3 has 17 residues. CDR1 is MNHNS, CDR2 SASEGT, per germline. V trimming: 4 bases; J trimming: 4 bases; junction bases outside the gene matches: 9.

The CDR3 here is CASSLIGEFNEQYF. Here the CDR3 DNA reads TGTGCCAGCAGTTTAATTGGTGAGTTCAACGAGCAGTACTTC. V is TRBV27 and J is TRBJ2-7; the D is unclear. Trimming shortened V by 2 bases and J by 5 bases, and 13 bases separated the two germline ends. Germline assignment: CDR1 MNHEY and CDR2 SMNVEV (reference sequence). The CDR3 length is 14 residues.

V and J are TRBV15 and TRBJ1-4; TRBD1 matches 7 bases. CDR3 size: 18 residues. With 3 bases clipped from V and 2 bases from J, the junction kept 12 bases outside the gene matches. The V gene's germline CDR1 is LNHNV and CDR2 YYDKDF (reference sequence). CDR3 in DNA: TGTGCCACCAGCAGGCTACCGGGACAGCTCGCGACTAATGAAAAACTGTTTTTT. Translation: CATSRLPGQLATNEKLFF.

V gene TRBV19 combines with J gene TRBJ2-7, with 7 nucleotides matching TRBD1. Germline V gene lookup returns CDR1 LNHDA and CDR2 SQIVND (reference sequence). The CDR3 is 14 residues long. Trimming cost V 1 base and J 6 bases; bases outside gene matches: 6. CDR3 protein: CASSIAATGSEQYF. CDR3 DNA sequence: TGTGCCAGTAGTATAGCTGCGACAGGGAGCGAGCAGTACTTC.

The V and J genes are TRBV7-9 and TRBJ2-1; 8 nucleotides line up with TRBD2. There are 14 residues in the CDR3. Germline CDR1 reads SEHNR; CDR2 reads FQNEAQ (reference sequence). The V segment lost 8 bases and the J segment 3 bases; nucleotides outside the gene matches: 6. The CDR3 nucleotides are TGTGCCAGCCCGGGGGGGGTCCTCTACAATGAGCAGTTCTTC. Translating gives CASPGGVLYNEQFF. The complete variable domain, with remaining parts taken from reference TRBV7-9 and TRBJ2-1, reads DTGVSQNPRHKITKRGQNVTFRCDPISEHNRLYWYRQTLGQGPEFLTYFQNEAQLEKSRLLSDRFSAERPKGSFSTLEIQRTEQGDSAMYLCASPGGVLYNEQFFGPGTRLTVL.

This chain joins TRBV28 and TRBJ2-5, with 10 bases identical to TRBD1. Germline assignment: CDR1 MDHEN and CDR2 SYDVKM. This CDR3 region has 15 residues. V was clipped by 7 bases and J by 4 bases; unmatched bases: 9. CDR3 bases: TGTGCCAGCAAAGCCGGGACAGGGGATCGAGAGACCCAGTACTTC. It codes for CASKAGTGDRETQYF. Full variable domain (outside the CDR3, taken from reference TRBV28 and TRBJ2-5): DVKVTQSSRYLVKRTGEKVFLECVQDMDHENMFWYRQDPGLGLRLIYFSYDVKMKEKGDIPEGYSVSREKKERFSLILESASTNQTSMYLCASKAGTGDRETQYFGPGTRLLVL.